These 18 T cell receptor beta chains were sequenced from one sample in a study of blood T cell repertoires in COVID-19. The table came from immunoSEQ multiplex PCR; TCRdb's copy has only in-frame clones and leaves some out. The sample has roughly 67,000 clones, 76% seen once; the top ten hold roughly 6.7%. The source material was peripheral blood. The receptor source for this set is a woman between 50 and 59 years old with active or convalescent COVID-19.

The chain has TRBV28 and TRBJ2-1; 7 bases are shared with TRBD2. The length of the CDR3 is 18 residues. The trim removed 2 bases at V and 7 bases at J, leaving 17 bases unmatched. Per the germline V gene, CDR1 is MDHEN and CDR2 is SYDVKM. CDR3 bases: TGTGCCAGCAGTTTACCCCGCGTTCTAGCGGAATTAGATAATGAGCAGTTCTTC. It encodes CASSLPRVLAELDNEQFF.

This chain links TRBV7-9 with TRBJ2-1; 8 bases map to TRBD2. Germline loops: CDR1 SEHNR, CDR2 FQNEAQ (reference sequence). This CDR3 has 18 residues. The V and J ends lost 5 bases and 3 bases, in that order; junction bases with no gene match: 15. As DNA, the CDR3 is TGTGCCAGCAGCCCCCCCGGCGGGAGGAGGTGGGGCTACAATGAGCAGTTCTTC. Translation gives CASSPPGGRRWGYNEQFF.

This chain uses TRBV2 with TRBJ1-5, with D possibly being TRBD1 (6 bases). The V gene's germline CDR1 is SNHLY and CDR2 FYNNEI. The CDR3 is 14 amino acids. V was pared by 3 bases and J by 7 bases, with 13 bases between. Written as DNA, the CDR3 is TGTGCCAGCAGTGACACAGGGCCGGGGCAGCCCCAGCATTTT. Translation gives CASSDTGPGQPQHF.

The V call is TRBV6-5, the J call TRBJ1-6, with D perhaps TRBD1 (6 bases). V lost 8 bases, J lost 8 bases, and 16 bases lay in between. CDR3 size: 14 residues. CDR1 is MNHEY, CDR2 SVGAGI, per germline. CDR3: CASRQGQRHSPLHF. The CDR3 bases are TGTGCCAGCCGGCAGGGGCAAAGGCATTCACCCCTCCACTTT.

This clone turned up a few times. One end of the junction varies from germline; a read error may be responsible. The chain couples TRBV7-7 to TRBJ2-2; the match to TRBD2 covers 12 bases. CDR1 and CDR2 from the germline V gene are SSHAT and FNYEAQ (reference sequence). CDR3 length equals 16 residues. CDR3 amino acids: CASSDRLAGAAGELFF. CDR3 DNA: TGTGCTAGCAGCGACCGACTAGCGGGAGCGGCCGGGGAGCTGTTTTTT.

The gene calls are TRBV9 and TRBJ1-2; 7 bases map to TRBD1. Unmatched junction bases numbered 13, after V lost 3 bases and J lost 5 bases. This CDR3 comprises 16 residues. Germline V lookup: CDR1 SGDLS, CDR2 YYNGEE. The CDR3 nucleotides read TGTGCCAGCAGCGGCCGAGGGGGCAGGAGTACTTATGGCTACACCTTC. It encodes CASSGRGGRSTYGYTF.

This chain uses TRBV7-9 with TRBJ2-3; 7 positions match TRBD1. CDR1 SEHNR and CDR2 FQNEAQ come from the germline V gene (reference sequence). The junction had 5 bases not matched to a gene; V was cut back by 10 bases and J by 4 bases. The CDR3 covers 12 residues. The CDR3 reads CAIDQGADTQYF. The CDR3 coding sequence is TGTGCCATCGACCAGGGGGCAGATACGCAGTATTTT.

The chain carries TRBV2 and TRBJ2-3; TRBD2 matches 16 bases. The germline V gene has CDR1 SNHLY and CDR2 FYNNEI. The CDR3 totals 17 residues. V lost 6 bases to trimming and J lost 3 bases; unmatched junction nucleotides: 6. The CDR3 sequence: CASRGLAGGRATDTQYF. The CDR3 bases are TGTGCCAGCAGGGGACTAGCGGGAGGGAGGGCGACAGATACGCAGTATTTT.

This chain connects TRBV6-6 to TRBJ2-1, with TRBD1 matching over 9 bases. Trimming removed 6 bases from V and 8 bases from J; junction bases left unmatched: 17. The CDR3 is 17 residues long. Germline V gene lookup returns CDR1 MNHNY and CDR2 SVGAGI (reference sequence). CDR3 in amino acids: CASSRTGTGKDGHEQFF. CDR3 sequence (DNA): TGTGCCAGCAGCCGAACCGGGACAGGGAAGGACGGTCATGAGCAGTTCTTC.

The rearrangement links TRBV6-5 to TRBJ1-1; 7 bases align to TRBD1. The CDR3 consists of 13 residues. The germline V gene has CDR1 MNHEY and CDR2 SVGAGI. J gave up 3 bases and V 5 bases, and 3 bases lay outside the gene matches. CDR3 DNA: TGTGCCAGCAGTCTAGACAGGGACACTGAAGCTTTCTTT. Protein sequence: CASSLDRDTEAFF.

The rearrangement joins TRBV6-1 to TRBJ1-2; 10 nucleotides align to TRBD1. The junction had 0 bases not matched to a gene; V was cut back by 1 base and J by 4 bases. Germline V CDR1 and CDR2: MNHNS, SASEGT. The CDR3 covers 14 residues. The CDR3 DNA sequence: TGTGCCAGCAGTGAAGGGACAGGGGGCTATGGCTACACCTTC. Amino acid sequence: CASSEGTGGYGYTF.

The gene calls are TRBV5-1 and TRBJ1-2, with a weak D call TRBD1 (6 bases). V was clipped by 2 bases and J by 8 bases, with 10 bases between them. From germline, CDR1 is SGHRS and CDR2 YFSETQ. This CDR3 is 12 amino acids long. In DNA form, the CDR3 reads TGCGCCAGCAGCTTAGACAGGAGGGGCTACACCTTC. This translates into CASSLDRRGYTF.

The V gene is TRBV7-3, the J gene TRBJ2-5; tentatively, D is TRBD1 (5 bases). In germline, CDR1 is SGHTA, CDR2 FQGTGA. V was shortened by 2 bases and J by 4 bases, with 11 bases between the two germline ends. The CDR3 covers 14 residues. The CDR3 loop reads CASSLQGGAETQYF. CDR3 DNA: TGTGCCAGCAGCTTACAGGGTGGGGCAGAGACCCAGTACTTC.

The chain employs TRBV18 and TRBJ1-3; possible D gene TRBD1, 6 bases. V was pared by 3 bases and J by 2 bases, with 17 bases between. The CDR3 runs to 17 residues. The germline CDR1 and CDR2 sequences are KGHSH and LQKENI. For the CDR3, the DNA is TGTGCCAGCTCACCGAGAGACAGGTTAAGTCCTGGAAACACCATATATTTT. Protein product: CASSPRDRLSPGNTIYF.

This chain joins TRBV7-2 and TRBJ2-3; 11 bases are a match to TRBD1. V dropped 5 bases and J dropped 4; count of bases not matched to a gene: 5. Germline V gene lookup returns CDR1 SGHTA and CDR2 FQGNSA. The length of the CDR3 is 15 residues. CDR3 sequence (DNA): TGTGCCAGCAGCCCGGACAGGGGGCGCGCAGATACGCAGTATTTT. As protein: CASSPDRGRADTQYF. The entire variable domain, with the rest obtained from reference TRBV7-2 and TRBJ2-3, is as follows: GAGVSQSPSNKVTEKGKDVELRCDPISGHTALYWYRQSLGQGLEFLIYFQGNSAPDKSGLPSDRFSAERTGGSVSTLTIQRTQQEDSAVYLCASSPDRGRADTQYFGPGTRLTVL.

The V gene is TRBV6-2 or TRBV6-3, the J gene TRBJ2-2; 10 bases match TRBD2. The CDR3 length is 19 residues. V gave up 2 bases and J gave up 4 bases; unmatched junction bases: 13. The germline CDR1 and CDR2 sequences are MNHEY and SVGEGT. CDR3 sequence: CASSYTKSGRASGTGELFF. In DNA, the CDR3 is TGTGCCAGCAGTTACACGAAGAGCGGGAGGGCGTCAGGCACCGGGGAGCTGTTTTTT.

V is TRBV5-5 and J is TRBJ1-2; D call uncertain. V lost 0 bases and J 6 bases, leaving 15 bases between the germline ends. The CDR3 covers 15 residues. Germline-derived CDR1 and CDR2 are SGHKS and YYEKEE (reference sequence). Written as DNA, the CDR3 is TGTGCCAGCAGCTTGGACAAGGACTTCTTTGATGGCTACACCTTC. As protein: CASSLDKDFFDGYTF.

V and J are TRBV7-2 and TRBJ2-1, with TRBD2 matching 9 bases. Unmatched junction bases numbered 8, after V lost 2 bases and J lost 0 bases. Germline assignment: CDR1 SGHTA and CDR2 FQGNSA. The CDR3 is 18 amino acids. The CDR3: CASSLLLAGRSSYNEQFF. CDR3 nucleotides: TGTGCCAGCAGCTTACTTCTAGCGGGGCGTAGCTCCTACAATGAGCAGTTCTTC.